Here is one TCR beta chain with its context. Its target is not known. This sample was taken from a study of breast tumors, draining lymph nodes, adjacent tissues. Study-wide results and limits: Compared with lymph nodes, tumors were less diverse; compared with nontumor tissue, more. Luminal-like breast cancer showed significantly higher tumor–nontumor repertoire similarity than basal-like. Tumor T cell lymph node origin was a supported hypothesis, not proven. Data fit most tumor T cells coming from lymph node, expanding in tumor.

Samples came from axillary lymph nodes draining the breast cancer. Each CDR3 protein gets one entry after TCRdb re-called the multiplex PCR reads with MiXCR. The table lists some 110,000 distinct CDR3 sequences, 30% of them singletons, with around 6% in the top ten. J lost 1 base, V lost 5 bases, and 11 bases had no gene match. The CDR3 contains 17 residues. The germline CDR1 and CDR2 sequences are MNHEY and SVGAGI. This chain links TRBV6-5 with TRBJ2-1; 7 bases line up with TRBD1. The receptor was derived from a female donor with breast cancer. Some clones in this sample may be carry-over from other donors' samples. The sample consisted of axillary lymph node tissue. In DNA form, the CDR3 reads TGTGCCAGCAGTCCCCGGACAGGTTTCAGGTCCTACAATGAGCAGTTCTTC. It yields the protein CASSPRTGFRSYNEQFF.